This T cell receptor beta chain was profiled in a study of human T cells and chemical hapten exposure. This clonotype was detected only a few times. This sample's time point: patch test 3, about 24 weeks after DPC sensitization. Noted treatment: therapeutic diphenylcyclopropenone sensitization with weekly scalp DPC. TCRdb reprocessed the RACE reads with MiXCR, giving one entry per CDR3 protein. The repertoire holds about 97,000 distinct CDR3 sequences, with 27% as singletons. Sequencing was performed on whole blood, taken in connection with sensitization to the hapten diphenylcyclopropenone (DPC). The TCR originated in a man aged 40-50 years with alopecia areata. Some clones in this sample may be carry-over from other donors' samples.

CDR3 residues: CAIRASVSTDTQYF. CDR3 DNA sequence: TGTGCCATCAGAGCTAGCGTTAGCACAGATACGCAGTATTTT. This sequence joins TRBV10-3 and TRBJ2-3, with D perhaps TRBD2 (6 bases). CDR1 is ENHRY and CDR2 is SYGVKD in the germline V gene. Deletions cut 6 bases from V and 0 bases from J, with 10 bases between. The CDR3 consists of 14 residues.